This T cell receptor (beta chain) was captured in a study of CD8 T cells in ankylosing spondylitis. Study-level findings and limits: Blood from ankylosing spondylitis patients appeared to carry a characteristic roughly 8-variant TCR beta motif. Clones linked to disease, bearing a CD8+ phenotype, were relatively rare in peripheral blood.

Preparation of TCR beta libraries was done by quantitative 5'-RACE with molecular barcodes. Using its own MiXCR run on the 5' RACE reads, TCRdb lists one record per CDR3 protein. The top ten hold about 0.92% of the sample, which has 350,000 to 550,000 distinct CDR3 sequences, 20% to 30% seen once. This clonotype was counted between two and nine times. The antigen remains undetermined. There are 13 residues in the CDR3. With 6 bases removed from V and 3 bases from J, the gap between germline ends came to 12 bases. Sequencing input: blood, either unsorted or a sorted T cell fraction (not recorded which). The J gene is TRBJ2-7, the V gene TRBV12-3 or TRBV12-4; D is possibly TRBD1 or TRBD2 (5 bases each). The clonotype comes from a male donor with ankylosing spondylitis. The CDR3 sequence is CASSWDHVYEQYF. The DNA of the CDR3 is TGTGCCAGCAGCTGGGACCATGTCTACGAGCAGTACTTC.